These 26 T cell receptor beta chains were all obtained from the same sample, sequenced in a study of blood T cells in healthy people across ages. Alongside a J-beta primer mix, a sample-barcoded 5' primer served in a second PCR lasting roughly 7 to 11 cycles. TCRdb re-called the 5' RACE reads through MiXCR, storing one row per CDR3 protein. The sample carries about 800,000 distinct CDR3 sequences, about 25% recorded once. In addition, the sample was reused for a study of T cells of mothers and their children.

Sequenced: blood. These receptors were obtained from a boy younger than 18 in good health.

This clonotype was seen more than once but under ten times. This chain joins TRBV9 and TRBJ2-2; 9 bases are shared with TRBD2. This CDR3 region has 14 residues. Germline loops: CDR1 SGDLS, CDR2 YYNGEE. With 4 bases clipped from V and 6 bases from J, the junction kept 4 bases outside the gene matches. In nucleotides, the CDR3 is TGTGCCAGCAGCACGGGACTAGCTCCCGGGGAGCTGTTTTTT. This translates into CASSTGLAPGELFF.

The chain employs TRBV27 and TRBJ1-5; D unresolved. The CDR3 covers 12 residues. Per the germline V gene, CDR1 is MNHEY and CDR2 is SMNVEV (reference sequence). V was clipped by 6 bases and J by 5 bases, with 8 bases between them. The CDR3 DNA reads as TGTGCCAGCAGAGGTGGGGATCAGCCCCAGCATTTT. The encoded protein is CASRGGDQPQHF.

The CDR3, as DNA: TGTGCCTGGAGTTCTTTACCGGGCCCCGGGGGAGAGCAGTACTTC. As protein: CAWSSLPGPGGEQYF. The J gene is TRBJ2-7, the V gene TRBV30, with D tentatively TRBD2 (6 bases). V dropped 2 bases and J dropped 7 bases, with 21 bases sitting between them. Germline V gene lookup returns CDR1 GTSNPN and CDR2 SVGIG (reference sequence). This CDR3 has 15 residues.

There are a few counts of this clonotype. The chain combines TRBV4-3 with TRBJ2-7, with TRBD1 matching 7 bases. TRBJ2-5 matches the DNA end more closely, so the J call is doubtful. This CDR3 is built from 15 residues. Germline V gene sequence: CDR1 LGHNA, CDR2 YSLEER. The chain's CDR3 is CASSSDRLLGETQYF. DNA for the CDR3: TGCGCCAGCAGCTCGGACAGGCTTTTGGGAGAGACCCAGTACTTC.

The CDR3 loop reads CASSQDQGVEAFF. In DNA, the CDR3 is TGTGCCAGCAGCCAAGACCAGGGAGTTGAAGCTTTCTTT. The V gene is TRBV14, the J gene TRBJ1-1; tentative D call: TRBD1 (5 bases). The CDR3 contains 13 residues. The germline gives CDR1 SGHDN, CDR2 FVKESK. V shed 0 bases and J shed 7 bases, with 9 bases lying between them.

The V gene is TRBV29-1, the J gene TRBJ1-1; TRBD1 matches 7 bases. This CDR3 region has 13 residues. The germline gives CDR1 SQVTM, CDR2 ANQGSEA. The V gene end was trimmed by 6 bases and the J gene end by 5 bases; junction bases not matched to a gene: 9. DNA of the CDR3: TGCAGCGTCCGGGGAGGGGGCCTAACTGAAGCTTTCTTT. It codes for CSVRGGGLTEAFF.

This clonotype was observed a few times. This chain connects TRBV29-1 to TRBJ2-2; D is perhaps TRBD1 (6 bases). The CDR3 spans 14 residues. Trimming stripped 4 bases from V and 0 bases from J, with 9 bases between. Germline loops: CDR1 SQVTM, CDR2 ANQGSEA. The CDR3 DNA is TGCAGCGTTGGTCCAGGGGCGAACACCGGGGAGCTGTTTTTT. Translation gives CSVGPGANTGELFF.

The sample holds a few counts of this clonotype. This chain uses TRBV10-3 with TRBJ1-3, with 7 bases identical to TRBD1. CDR1 ENHRY and CDR2 SYGVKD come from the germline V gene. The CDR3 consists of 12 residues. CDR3 residues: CTTTGAGNTIYF. In DNA form, the CDR3 reads TGTACCACCACAGGGGCTGGAAACACCATATATTTT.

This clonotype has just a few counts. This chain links TRBV20-1 with TRBJ1-1; D possibly corresponds to TRBD1 (6 bases). The CDR3 consists of 12 residues. From germline, CDR1 is DFQATT and CDR2 SNEGSKA (reference sequence). V was shortened by 6 bases and J by 6 bases, with 14 bases between the two germline ends. CDR3 loop: CSAVTGLAEAFF. In DNA form, the CDR3 reads TGCAGTGCCGTTACAGGGTTGGCTGAAGCTTTCTTT.

The chain employs TRBV14 and TRBJ1-2; D is unresolved. The V gene lost 4 bases and the J gene lost 2 bases, with 14 bases spanning the gap. Germline V gene lookup returns CDR1 SGHDN and CDR2 FVKESK. The length of the CDR3 is 15 residues. CDR3 nucleotide sequence: TGTGCCAGCAGCCCCCTAAAAGGTCGAAACTATGGCTACACCTTC. Protein: CASSPLKGRNYGYTF.

This clonotype was seen many times. V usage is TRBV12-5 and J usage is TRBJ2-6; 7 nucleotides match TRBD2. The germline V gene encodes CDR1 LGHNT and CDR2 FRNRAP. CDR3 length equals 13 residues. CDR3 DNA sequence: TGTGCCAGCGGGGATTCTGGGGCCAACGTCCTGACTTTC. Residues: CASGDSGANVLTF.

CDR3 sequence: CASSLSGVAKNIQYF. CDR3 nucleotide sequence: TGTGCCAGCAGTTTGTCCGGCGTGGCCAAAAACATTCAGTACTTC. V and J are TRBV27 and TRBJ2-4, with D unresolved. Germline lookup yields CDR1 MNHEY and CDR2 SMNVEV (reference sequence). CDR3 size: 15 residues. V lost 3 bases, J lost 1 base, and 10 bases lay in between.

This clonotype was recorded a few times. The CDR3 is CASSLMDGQPQHF. CDR3 nucleotide sequence: TGTGCCAGCAGCCTGATGGACGGGCAGCCCCAGCATTTT. The chain employs TRBV7-9 and TRBJ1-5, with no clear D. V was cut by 5 bases and J by 7 bases, with 12 bases left in between. CDR1 and CDR2 from the germline V gene are SEHNR and FQNEAQ (reference sequence). The CDR3 loop spans 13 amino acids.

This chain joins TRBV4-3 and TRBJ2-3; perhaps TRBD2 as D (5 bases). In germline, CDR1 is LGHNA, CDR2 YSLEER. V lost 0 bases and J lost 0, with 13 bases in between. The CDR3 is 17 residues long. CDR3 coding DNA: TGCGCCAGCAGCCAAGATAGCCCGAGCGGTAGCACAGATACGCAGTATTTT. Translating gives CASSQDSPSGSTDTQYF.

The rearrangement joins TRBV18 to TRBJ1-6; D is unclear. This CDR3 is 14 amino acids long. V lost 1 base and J lost 10, with 11 bases in between. CDR1 and CDR2 from the germline V gene are KGHSH and LQKENI. The CDR3: CASSPQGGGSPLHF. The CDR3 DNA follows: TGTGCCAGCTCACCACAGGGCGGAGGATCACCCCTCCACTTT.

This clonotype was counted a few times. The chain uses TRBV6-6 and TRBJ1-6, with D perhaps matching TRBD1 (6 bases). The CDR3 covers 15 residues. Per the germline V gene, CDR1 is MNHNY and CDR2 is SVGAGI (reference sequence). Trimming removed 6 bases at V and 8 bases at J, with 17 bases between. The chain's CDR3 is CASSHRDTLDSPLHF. CDR3 sequence (DNA): TGTGCCAGCAGCCACCGGGACACTTTGGATTCACCCCTCCACTTT.

The chain recombines TRBV6-6 with TRBJ2-1; D is unresolved. The CDR3 spans 12 residues. Germline V gives CDR1 MNHNY, CDR2 SVGAGI (reference sequence). V was shortened by 10 bases and J by 4 bases, with 11 bases between the two germline ends. The CDR3 DNA follows: TGTGCCACCCGATATGATTACAATGAGCAGTTCTTC. Protein product: CATRYDYNEQFF.

The rearrangement uses TRBV12-3 or TRBV12-4 and TRBJ2-5, with 8 bases identical to TRBD2. The CDR3 is 15 amino acids. The V and J ends lost 4 bases and 0 bases, in that order; junction bases with no gene match: 4. Here the CDR3 reads CASSWTSLNQETQYF. Here the CDR3 DNA reads TGTGCCAGCAGTTGGACTAGCCTGAACCAAGAGACCCAGTACTTC.

To note about this clonotype: This CDR3 fails to terminate in the conserved phenylalanine or tryptophan, so it likely reflects a read error. The rearrangement links TRBV20-1 to TRBJ2-5; weak D call: TRBD2 (5 bases). In germline, CDR1 is DFQATT, CDR2 SNEGSKA (reference sequence). The CDR3 contains 16 residues. V lost 3 bases and J 2 bases, leaving 19 bases between the germline ends. This CDR3 is CSARSLAEAIQETQYL. Written as DNA, the CDR3 is TGCAGTGCTAGGTCGCTAGCAGAAGCTATACAAGAGACCCAGTACCTC.

This clonotype has just a few counts. V and J are TRBV4-3 and TRBJ2-5; D is unresolved. The J call may be incorrect, as the DNA end agrees better with TRBJ2-7. Germline lookup yields CDR1 LGHNA and CDR2 YSLEER. CDR3 length: 13 amino acids. CDR3 amino acids: CASSQRIYYEQYF. In DNA form, the CDR3 reads TGCGCCAGCAGCCAACGGATTTACTACGAGCAGTACTTC.

This clonotype was counted a few times. The V call is TRBV19, the J call TRBJ2-5, with TRBD1 matching over 8 bases. The CDR3 has 16 amino acids. J lost 3 bases, V lost 3 bases, and 9 bases had no gene match. CDR1 LNHDA and CDR2 SQIVND come from the germline V gene (reference sequence). CDR3 protein: CASSMITGQGKETQYF. CDR3 DNA: TGTGCCAGTAGTATGATTACAGGACAGGGAAAAGAGACCCAGTACTTC.

This clonotype was detected many times. V and J are TRBV29-1 and TRBJ2-3; D uncertain. In germline, CDR1 is SQVTM, CDR2 ANQGSEA. V was clipped by 7 bases and J by 0 bases, with 8 bases between them. The length of the CDR3 is 12 residues. The CDR3 protein is CSATASTDTQYF. The CDR3 DNA reads as TGCAGCGCCACAGCGAGCACAGATACGCAGTATTTT.

The rearrangement links TRBV21-1 to TRBJ2-5. TRBV21-1 counts as a pseudogene. This CDR3 is 16 amino acids long. Written as DNA, the CDR3 is TGTGCCAGCAGCTATCGGAACACTCAACCTCAAGAGACCCAGTACTTC. It translates to CASSYRNTQPQETQYF.

V gene TRBV29-1 combines with J gene TRBJ2-1, with 10 bases aligning to TRBD2. This CDR3 is 18 amino acids long. With 3 bases clipped from V and 5 bases from J, the junction kept 16 bases outside the gene matches. Germline CDR1 reads SQVTM; CDR2 reads ANQGSEA. The DNA for the CDR3 is TGCAGCGTTGACCCCAGGCGGGGGCTAGCGGGAGAAAACAATGAGCAGTTCTTC. Protein product: CSVDPRRGLAGENNEQFF.

The gene calls are TRBV7-9 and TRBJ2-3; D is possibly TRBD2 (5 bases). The ends were cut back, 3 bases at V and 8 bases at J, with 12 bases in the middle. The CDR3 contains 13 residues. Germline CDR1 and CDR2: SEHNR and FQNEAQ (reference sequence). The CDR3 loop is CASSLIHEGTQYF. The CDR3 DNA is TGTGCCAGCAGCTTGATTCATGAGGGTACGCAGTATTTT.

The V and J genes are TRBV20-1 and TRBJ2-1; 8 positions match TRBD2. This CDR3 has 17 amino acids. Germline V gene sequence: CDR1 DFQATT, CDR2 SNEGSKA (reference sequence). V lost 6 bases and J lost 6; bases outside the gene matches: 19. The chain's CDR3 is CSAPNQREYFPLNEQFF. In nucleotides, the CDR3 is TGCAGTGCCCCAAACCAGCGGGAGTACTTCCCCCTCAATGAGCAGTTCTTC.